This T cell receptor beta chain was identified during a study of cytomegalovirus exposure and HLA in healthy donors. General study points: Analyses of presence and absence presupposed an approximately uniform sequencing depth across donors.

Use of 60 Vbeta and 13 Jbeta primers characterized the PCR. Sequencing was performed with immunoSEQ multiplex PCR; in TCRdb, only in-frame clones are kept and a portion is missing. Among fewer than 200,000 clones listed, around 76% were seen once. Germline V lookup: CDR1 MGHDK, CDR2 SYGVNS. Trimming took 6 bases from V and 3 from J, leaving 10 bases between them. The CDR3 has 13 amino acids. Notes on this clone: The antigen remains unidentified.

The receptor was isolated from a female donor in good health and CMV-seronegative. Sequenced: PBMCs. The rearrangement joins TRBV25-1 to TRBJ2-3; no firm D call. The CDR3 nucleotides read TGTGCCAGCAGCGCGCAGGATACAGATACGCAGTATTTT. Translated, it gives CASSAQDTDTQYF.